This T cell receptor (beta chain) was sequenced during a study of OX40 agonist ivuxolimab in advanced cancers. Study at large: Enrollees could have had prior anti-PD-1, anti-PD-L1 or anti-CTLA-4 therapy, which approximately 40% had received. Study-wide points: Certain nonresponding patients likewise had low normalized T-cell clonal expansion.

As for this clone: Its specificity is not known.

The CDR3 runs 17 residues. After removal of 0 bases from V and 1 base from J, the junction contained 8 bases not matched to a gene. Germline V gene lookup returns CDR1 SGDLS and CDR2 YYNGEE. On cycle 4 day 1 and cycle 7 day 1, as well as at baseline, blood was sampled. Sequenced by immunoSEQ multiplex PCR; TCRdb stores in-frame clones only, minus some. Here the sample spans some 77,000 clones, around 90% being singletons. This specimen was CD4+ or CD8+ T cells sorted from blood, taken in a trial of the OX40 agonist ivuxolimab. This chain connects TRBV9 to TRBJ2-3; 7 bases line up with TRBD1. The receptor's source is an adult with an advanced solid tumor such as melanoma, head and neck, liver or kidney cancer. CDR3 DNA: TGTGCCAGCAGCGTAGCTGGGGCCACAGGGGGCACAGATACGCAGTATTTT. As protein: CASSVAGATGGTDTQYF.